This T cell receptor beta chain was sequenced for a study of blood T cell repertoires in COVID-19. Study overall: COVID-19 samples collected from the United States, Italy and Spain covered acute and convalescent phases. Sample material is recorded as cDNA or gDNA derived from T cells, B-cell-depleted T cells, or PBMCs.

The germline V gene encodes CDR1 GTSNPN and CDR2 SVGIG (reference sequence). V dropped 0 bases and J dropped 0; count of bases not matched to a gene: 8. The CDR3 is 17 residues long. Study processing details: Amplified reference gene primers provided the basis for estimating nucleated cell counts. Data came from immunoSEQ multiplex PCR; TCRdb stores just in-frame clones and leaves some out. The DNA gave D and trimming, while V, J and clone size come from that table. The table has hundreds of thousands of clones, 70% to 90% seen once. V gene TRBV30 combines with J gene TRBJ1-3, with 7 bases lining up with TRBD1. The receptor was isolated from a human donor in a cohort sampled during active COVID-19. Material for sequencing was peripheral blood. The CDR3 region has the DNA TGTGCCTGGAGTGTACATAGGACAGGAGGCTCTGGAAACACCATATATTTT. Protein product: CAWSVHRTGGSGNTIYF.